This entry concerns a single TCR beta chain. This clone was recorded a few times. Its target antigen remains unknown. No base quality values were provided; no much bigger clone lies one nucleotide off. Per the germline V gene, MDHEN is the CDR1 and SYDVKM is the CDR2. The CDR3 holds 18 amino acids from the cysteine to the phenylalanine. Only the CDR3 DNA stays, 54 bases, in frame from base 1. V is clipped by 0 bases and J by 0 bases, and the sequence between their germline boundaries is 15 bases long. The data were taken from a study of control samples from healthy donors and cancer patients (dated by TCRdb to 2019 to 2021). Libraries came from the immunoSEQ multiplex PCR assay. Imported from immuneACCESS, the table was reduced by TCRdb to in-frame sequences with V and J called. These copies leave out some clones; in studies compared against another copy, an unresolved V gene accounts for under half, and the cause of the remainder is not known. The sample profile shows about 84,000 clones; 70% to 85% of them were found once. 11% of the sample goes to the ten largest clones.

The chain employs TRBV28 and TRBJ1-5; 6 matching bases give a weak D call of TRBD1. The clonotype was recovered from a man in his 60s with head and neck cancer. Input material: PBMCs. The CDR3 sequence is CASSLWRWGQNSNQPQHF. At the DNA level, the sequence is TGTGCCAGCAGTTTATGGCGGTGGGGGCAGAATAGCAATCAGCCCCAGCATTTT. This CDR3, with the reference TRBV28 and TRBJ1-5 proteins standing in past its ends, gives the full variable domain DVKVTQSSRYLVKRTGEKVFLECVQDMDHENMFWYRQDPGLGLRLIYFSYDVKMKEKGDIPEGYSVSREKKERFSLILESASTNQTSMYLCASSLWRWGQNSNQPQHFGDGTRLSIL.